One and the same sample provided the 16 T cell receptor beta chains below, sequenced in a study of vaccination and CD4 T cells after COVID-19. Treatment given: roughly 10-day PBMC culture with coronavirus spike peptide pools or control peptides (ViraFEST assay). The Oncomine TCR Beta short-read assay was what sequenced the DNA obtained from cultured CD4+ T cells. TCRdb analysed the PCR reads with MiXCR anew, one entry per CDR3 protein. This repertoire shows nearly 15,000 distinct CDR3 sequences, about 48% found once; its top ten account for around 12%. No antigen is known for these receptors. Sequencing was carried out using CD4+ T cells from blood, cultured in vitro. The receptor set was obtained from a human donor who had recovered from COVID-19.

V and J are TRBV5-1 and TRBJ2-3; D might be TRBD2 (5 bases). CDR1 SGHRS and CDR2 YFSETQ come from the germline V gene. The V end lost 1 base, the J end lost 6 bases, and 18 bases lay between the germline ends. CDR3 length: 16 amino acids. The CDR3 sequence is CASSLRSSPTMDTQYF. CDR3 sequence (DNA): TGCGCCAGCAGCTTGAGGTCTAGCCCTACAATGGATACGCAGTATTTT.

This rearrangement joins TRBV28 to TRBJ1-4, with D maybe TRBD1 (5 bases). Germline CDR1 MDHEN, CDR2 SYDVKM. Between the trimmed V and J ends, which lost 3 bases and 5 bases, there was a span of 10 bases. The CDR3 is 14 amino acids. CDR3 bases: TGTGCCAGCAGTTTGACAGCCCAGAATGAAAAACTGTTTTTT. It encodes CASSLTAQNEKLFF.

The chain uses TRBV6-1 and TRBJ1-1; D unresolved. V lost 5 bases to trimming and J lost 6 bases, with 13 bases between them. The CDR3 consists of 13 residues. Germline CDR1 is MNHNS and CDR2 is SASEGT. The CDR3 DNA reads as TGTGCCAGCAGTAGGACCCAGTACCCTGAAGCTTTCTTT. Its translation: CASSRTQYPEAFF.

This clonotype has just a few counts. The J gene is TRBJ2-5, the V gene TRBV27; no definite D call. Per germline, CDR1 MNHEY and CDR2 SMNVEV (reference sequence). The CDR3 has 14 residues. V was shortened by 5 bases and J by 4 bases, with 14 bases between the two germline ends. CDR3 sequence: CASSPLTGVETQYF. CDR3 nucleotides: TGTGCCAGCAGTCCCTTAACTGGGGTAGAGACCCAGTACTTC.

The chain couples TRBV29-1 to TRBJ2-2, with D perhaps matching TRBD1 (5 bases). The CDR3 length is 14 residues. The germline V and J ends were trimmed by 5 bases and 4 bases, with 14 bases remaining between them. CDR1 is SQVTM and CDR2 is ANQGSEA in the germline V gene. The CDR3 DNA reads TGCAGCGTTCGGGTACAGGCTGGCACCGGGGAGCTGTTTTTT. Translated, it gives CSVRVQAGTGELFF.

The chain has TRBV28 and TRBJ2-5, with a possible D match to TRBD1 (6 bases). The CDR3 loop spans 13 amino acids. The V gene lost 3 bases and the J gene lost 3 bases, with 8 bases spanning the gap. CDR1 MDHEN and CDR2 SYDVKM come from the germline V gene. CDR3 sequence (DNA): TGTGCCAGCAGTTTGGGGGACAAAGAGACCCAGTACTTC. It yields the protein CASSLGDKETQYF.

This sequence joins TRBV20-1 and TRBJ1-1, with D possibly TRBD1 on 5 matching bases. Germline V lookup: CDR1 DFQATT, CDR2 SNEGSKA (reference sequence). The V and J ends lost 4 bases and 0 bases respectively, with 18 bases between them. The CDR3 spans 16 residues. CDR3 DNA: TGCAGTGCTATAGAAATGGGACGCCTAATGAACACTGAAGCTTTCTTT. Translating gives CSAIEMGRLMNTEAFF.

This clonotype was detected a few times. CDR3 region: CASYDSSSSYEQYF. CDR3 bases: TGTGCCAGTTACGACAGTTCGAGCTCCTACGAGCAGTACTTC. The chain combines TRBV28 with TRBJ2-7; perhaps TRBD1 as D (5 bases). This CDR3 has 14 residues. Per the germline V gene, CDR1 is MDHEN and CDR2 is SYDVKM. Trimming left V 9 bases short and J 0 bases short, with 15 bases between.

This chain connects TRBV20-1 to TRBJ2-7; D unresolved. The V gene's germline CDR1 is DFQATT and CDR2 SNEGSKA (reference sequence). The CDR3 consists of 13 residues. V lost 5 bases to trimming and J lost 9 bases, with 20 bases between them. In DNA form, the CDR3 reads TGCAGTGCTCGAATTGCGACATCCCTGTCGCAGTACTTC. It translates to CSARIATSLSQYF.

The chain is built from TRBV7-9 and TRBJ2-1, with D unresolved. CDR1 is SEHNR and CDR2 is FQNEAQ in the germline V gene (reference sequence). The V end lost 2 bases, the J end lost 0 bases, and 20 bases lay between the germline ends. The CDR3 is 19 residues long. CDR3 DNA sequence: TGTGCCAGCAGCTTAATGCGGTCTGGTGGTGGGTTCTCCTACAATGAGCAGTTCTTC. Amino acid sequence: CASSLMRSGGGFSYNEQFF.

This chain uses TRBV27 with TRBJ2-7; TRBD2 agrees at 13 bases. The germline gives CDR1 MNHEY, CDR2 SMNVEV (reference sequence). V lost 6 bases, J lost 3 bases, and 11 bases stayed unmatched. The CDR3 extends over 17 amino acids. CDR3 nucleotide sequence: TGTGCCAGCAGCCTCGGGACTAGCGGGACGTCTCTCTACGAGCAGTACTTC. Translating gives CASSLGTSGTSLYEQYF.

There are a few counts of this clonotype. The chain has TRBV20-1 and TRBJ1-1, with D possibly being TRBD1 (5 bases). The CDR3 is 15 residues long. Germline V gene data show CDR1 as DFQATT and CDR2 as SNEGSKA (reference sequence). Between the trimmed V and J ends, which lost 0 bases and 3 bases, there was a span of 14 bases. The CDR3 region has the DNA TGCAGTGCTAGAGATCGCCGAAAAGGGGACACTGAAGCTTTCTTT. Protein sequence: CSARDRRKGDTEAFF.

This clonotype was detected a few times. The chain has TRBV20-1 and TRBJ1-1; D is perhaps TRBD1 (5 bases). The V gene lost 5 bases and the J gene lost 0 bases, with 10 bases spanning the gap. Per germline, CDR1 DFQATT and CDR2 SNEGSKA (reference sequence). This CDR3 region has 13 residues. CDR3 nucleotides: TGCAGTGCTCGGACGGACATGAACACTGAAGCTTTCTTT. As protein: CSARTDMNTEAFF.

This sequence joins TRBV6-1 and TRBJ1-2, with D possibly matching TRBD1 (6 bases). The CDR3 is made up of 13 amino acids. Germline V lookup: CDR1 MNHNS, CDR2 SASEGT. Between the trimmed V and J ends, which lost 6 bases and 4 bases, there was a span of 12 bases. The CDR3 DNA reads TGTGCCAGCAGCGGACAGTTGTCCTATGGCTACACCTTC. It specifies CASSGQLSYGYTF.

This sequence joins TRBV11-3 and TRBJ1-6; D gene ambiguous. This CDR3 contains 14 residues. CDR1 is SGHNT and CDR2 is YENEEA in the germline V gene. Trimming stripped 4 bases from V and 10 bases from J, with 14 bases between. The CDR3 nucleotides are TGTGCCAGCAGCTATCCTACTGTAGGCTCACCCCTCCACTTT. Translating gives CASSYPTVGSPLHF.

The chain uses TRBV12-3 or TRBV12-4 and TRBJ1-6; D is uncertain. The ends were cut back, 8 bases at V and 7 bases at J, with 18 bases in the middle. The CDR3 runs 15 residues. The CDR3 DNA reads TGTGCCAGCCGCGCGGCCTCAAGATTGAATTCACCCCTCCACTTT. Amino acid sequence: CASRAASRLNSPLHF.